Shown below are 24 T cell receptor beta chains from a single sample sequenced in a study of shared clonotypes between healthy human individuals. The table came from immunoSEQ multiplex PCR; TCRdb's copy has only in-frame clones and leaves some out. The sample contains about 490,000 clones, over 65% of which appear only once. The specimen was PBMCs. These receptor sequences come from a woman aged 40 to 55 in good health. Some clones in this sample may be carry-over from other donors' samples.

This clone turned up a few times. The chain joins TRBV6-5 to TRBJ2-1, with 8 bases lining up with TRBD2. The CDR3 runs to 15 residues. Trimming took 6 bases from V and 7 from J; bases not matched to a gene: 11. Germline V CDR1 and CDR2: MNHEY, SVGAGI. CDR3 DNA sequence: TGTGCCAGCAGCTTGGGTAGCGGGAACTGGAATGAGCAGTTCTTC. It yields the protein CASSLGSGNWNEQFF.

A word on this clone: A single base separates this from a much larger clone, so it may be a read error. This chain links TRBV5-6 with TRBJ2-2; TRBD2 matches at 7 bases. CDR1 and CDR2 from the germline V gene are SGHDT and YYEEEE. The CDR3 runs 14 residues. The CDR3 spells CASSPPGRVREPFF. CDR3 coding DNA: TGTGCCAGCAGCCCCCCCGGGAGAGTGCGGGAGCCGTTTTTT. Filled out from reference TRBV5-6 and TRBJ2-2, the complete variable domain reads DAGVTQSPTHLIKTRGQQVTLRCSPKSGHDTVSWYQQALGQGPQFIFQYYEEEERQRGNFPDRFSGHQFPNYSSELNVNALLLGDSALYLCASSPPGRVREPFFGEGSRLTVL.

The chain carries TRBV9 and TRBJ2-2; D is uncertain. CDR1 SGDLS and CDR2 YYNGEE come from the germline V gene. CDR3 length: 14 residues. The ends were cut back, 0 bases at V and 2 bases at J, with 5 bases in the middle. Written as DNA, the CDR3 is TGTGCCAGCAGCGTAGGGGGTAACACCGGGGAGCTGTTTTTT. It yields the protein CASSVGGNTGELFF.

This chain connects TRBV30 to TRBJ2-1, with D possibly being TRBD1 (5 bases). The length of the CDR3 is 13 residues. The ends were cut back, 5 bases at V and 6 bases at J, with 14 bases in the middle. Germline lookup yields CDR1 GTSNPN and CDR2 SVGIG (reference sequence). CDR3 residues: CAWGFGASNEQFF. The CDR3 coding sequence is TGTGCCTGGGGGTTTGGGGCATCCAATGAGCAGTTCTTC.

This rearrangement joins TRBV4-2 to TRBJ2-5, with 11 positions matching TRBD2. The CDR3 is 14 residues long. Per germline, CDR1 LGHNA and CDR2 YNFKEQ. V shed 1 base, J shed 7 bases, and the junction held 2 bases outside the gene matches. Written as DNA, the CDR3 is TGTGCCAGCAGCCAAGTTCTAGCGGGAGGGACCCAGTACTTC. This sequence encodes CASSQVLAGGTQYF.

The chain combines TRBV9 with TRBJ2-2; D gene uncertain. Trimming shortened V by 1 base and J by 5 bases, and 3 bases separated the two germline ends. The CDR3 contains 12 residues. The germline V gene encodes CDR1 SGDLS and CDR2 YYNGEE. The CDR3 sequence: CASSVKTGELFF. CDR3 bases: TGTGCCAGCAGCGTAAAAACCGGGGAGCTGTTTTTT.

This rearrangement joins TRBV10-1 to TRBJ2-7, with TRBD1 matching over 7 bases. Germline V CDR1 and CDR2: WNHNN, SYGVQD (reference sequence). This CDR3 has 13 residues. After removal of 4 bases from V and 3 bases from J, the junction contained 3 bases not matched to a gene. The CDR3 region has the DNA TGCGCCAGCAGTGCCGGGACAGACTACGAGCAGTACTTC. Its protein is CASSAGTDYEQYF.

This chain connects TRBV6-5 to TRBJ1-1; the D is unclear. This CDR3 is built from 13 residues. Germline V gene sequence: CDR1 MNHEY, CDR2 SVGAGI. Trimming removed 2 bases at V and 0 bases at J, with 4 bases between. The CDR3 region is CASSYVMNTEAFF. CDR3 coding DNA: TGTGCCAGCAGTTACGTCATGAACACTGAAGCTTTCTTT.

This clone has a handful of counts. The CDR3 bases are TGTGCCAGCAGCGCCGGGACCCCTGCCTCCGAGCAGTACTTC. It is translated as CASSAGTPASEQYF. The J gene is TRBJ2-5, the V gene TRBV6-5, with D possibly called TRBD1 or TRBD2 (5 bases each). The better agreement between TRBJ2-7 and the DNA end casts doubt on the J call. The CDR3 has 14 amino acids. CDR1 is MNHEY, CDR2 SVGAGI, per germline.

In DNA, the CDR3 is TGTGCCAGTAGGCACGACAGCCTATATGGCTACACCTTC. Its protein product is CASRHDSLYGYTF. The gene calls are TRBV19 and TRBJ1-2, with a possible D match to TRBD1 (5 bases). Germline V gene sequence: CDR1 LNHDA, CDR2 SQIVND (reference sequence). The CDR3 has 13 amino acids. V lost 6 bases, J lost 5 bases, and 13 bases lay in between.

The rearrangement links TRBV5-4 to TRBJ2-7; 13 bases are shared with TRBD2. The V segment lost 4 bases and the J segment 4 bases; nucleotides outside the gene matches: 8. Germline CDR1 is SGHNT and CDR2 is YYREEE (reference sequence). CDR3 length equals 16 residues. The chain's CDR3 is CASSPDWTSGSYEQYF. The CDR3, as DNA: TGTGCCAGCAGCCCGGATTGGACTAGCGGGAGTTACGAGCAGTACTTC.

V and J are TRBV5-1 and TRBJ2-2; maybe TRBD2 (5 bases). From germline, CDR1 is SGHRS and CDR2 YFSETQ. The CDR3 is 14 amino acids. With 1 base removed from V and 6 bases from J, the gap between germline ends came to 10 bases. For the CDR3, the DNA is TGCGCCAGCAGCTTGCGGGGTAGGGCCGGGGAGCTGTTTTTT. Encoded protein: CASSLRGRAGELFF.

This chain joins TRBV18 and TRBJ2-7; TRBD1 might be the D (6 bases). The germline gives CDR1 KGHSH, CDR2 LQKENI. Trimming removed 1 base at V and 7 bases at J, with 17 bases between. There are 15 residues in the CDR3. DNA for the CDR3: TGTGCCAGCTCACCACAGAGGACAGAGTTTAGTGAGCAGTACTTC. This gives the protein CASSPQRTEFSEQYF.

The V gene is TRBV28, the J gene TRBJ2-7; D is ambiguous. The CDR3 extends over 11 amino acids. Germline V CDR1 and CDR2: MDHEN, SYDVKM. V shed 4 bases and J shed 8 bases, with 9 bases lying between them. CDR3 DNA: TGTGCCAGCAGTTCCCCCGAGAAGCAGTACTTC. As protein: CASSSPEKQYF.

Comment on this clone: This may come from a read error, since a much larger clone is one base off. Other DNA sequences within the sample encode an identical CDR3. The chain combines TRBV7-2 with TRBJ1-2; D not resolved. The CDR3 runs to 12 residues. Germline values: CDR1 SGHTA, CDR2 FQGNSA. The CDR3 spells CASSLVGYGYTF. The CDR3 region has the DNA TGTGCCAGCAGCTTAGTGGGGTATGGTTACACCTTC.

This clone was counted at least ten times. The chain has TRBV19 and TRBJ1-5; D call uncertain. Germline V lookup: CDR1 LNHDA, CDR2 SQIVND (reference sequence). The germline V and J ends were trimmed by 4 bases and 0 bases, with 10 bases remaining between them. CDR3 size: 15 residues. CDR3 coding DNA: TGTGCCAGTAGTACGCCCCAAGGTAGCAATCAGCCCCAGCATTTT. Encoded protein: CASSTPQGSNQPQHF. Full variable domain (outside the CDR3, taken from reference TRBV19 and TRBJ1-5): DGGITQSPKYLFRKEGQNVTLSCEQNLNHDAMYWYRQDPGQGLRLIYYSQIVNDFQKGDIAEGYSVSREKKESFPLTVTSAQKNPTAFYLCASSTPQGSNQPQHFGDGTRLSIL.

This clone was detected many times. The chain combines TRBV5-1 with TRBJ2-7, with 9 positions matching TRBD1. This CDR3 is 15 amino acids long. Trimming at V came to 4 bases and at J to 3 bases, leaving 8 bases not matched to a gene. CDR1 is SGHRS, CDR2 YFSETQ, per germline. The CDR3 DNA reads TGCGCCAGCAGCCCATCTCGACAGGGGGTCTACGAGCAGTACTTC. Translated, it gives CASSPSRQGVYEQYF.

The rearrangement links TRBV4-2 to TRBJ1-1, with TRBD1 identical over 10 bases. CDR3 length: 15 residues. Trimming at V came to 4 bases and at J to 3 bases, leaving 5 bases not matched to a gene. Looked up from germline, CDR1 is LGHNA and CDR2 is YNFKEQ. The CDR3 here is CASSPRDRGDTEAFF. CDR3 DNA sequence: TGTGCCAGCAGCCCCCGGGACAGGGGAGACACTGAAGCTTTCTTT.

The V gene is TRBV7-2, the J gene TRBJ1-3, with 9 nucleotides matching TRBD1. Germline assignment: CDR1 SGHTA and CDR2 FQGNSA. V trimming: 5 bases; J trimming: 0 bases; junction bases outside the gene matches: 2. The length of the CDR3 is 15 residues. The CDR3: CASSGTGTSGNTIYF. In DNA, the CDR3 is TGTGCCAGCAGCGGGACAGGGACCTCTGGAAACACCATATATTTT.

The chain carries TRBV4-2 and TRBJ2-7, with D unclear. Trimming stripped 4 bases from V and 3 bases from J, with 10 bases between. The CDR3 spans 13 residues. The germline V gene has CDR1 LGHNA and CDR2 YNFKEQ. In DNA, the CDR3 is TGTGCCAGCAGCCCAACGCCGGGCTACGAGCAGTACTTC. Its protein product is CASSPTPGYEQYF.

V usage is TRBV19 and J usage is TRBJ1-2; TRBD1 is a possible D gene (5 bases). Trimming left V 3 bases short and J 5 bases short, with 13 bases between. Germline V lookup: CDR1 LNHDA, CDR2 SQIVND (reference sequence). The CDR3 runs 14 residues. The DNA of the CDR3 is TGTGCCAGTAGTATCGGGGACGACCGTTATGGCTACACCTTC. The encoded protein is CASSIGDDRYGYTF.

Only a few counts were recorded for this clone. The V gene is TRBV5-1, the J gene TRBJ1-1; D gene uncertain. The V end was cut by 0 bases, the J end by 1 base, with 10 bases between. This CDR3 comprises 15 residues. Germline CDR1 is SGHRS and CDR2 is YFSETQ. The CDR3 region has the DNA TGCGCCAGCAGCTTGGTAGGCGGCCAGAACACTGAAGCTTTCTTT. Protein: CASSLVGGQNTEAFF.

This clone was recorded a few times. The genes are TRBV30 and TRBJ1-2; the D gene is possibly TRBD1 (6 bases). Germline CDR1 GTSNPN, CDR2 SVGIG (reference sequence). The CDR3 length is 14 residues. Deletions cut 4 bases from V and 1 base from J, with 13 bases between. As DNA, the CDR3 is TGTGCCTGGACCCTTCGGGGGCTTAACTATGGCTACACCTTC. Its protein is CAWTLRGLNYGYTF.

V usage is TRBV7-2 and J usage is TRBJ2-5, with D perhaps assigned TRBD1 or TRBD2 (5 bases each). Trimming pared 1 base from V and 5 bases from J, leaving 14 bases between. This CDR3 contains 15 residues. Germline CDR1 reads SGHTA; CDR2 reads FQGNSA. Here the CDR3 DNA reads TGTGCCAGCAGCTTAGGGACTGCAGGGTACGAGACCCAGTACTTC. Its protein is CASSLGTAGYETQYF.